This T cell receptor (beta chain) was sequenced during a study of T cell repertoires in ileal Crohn's disease. TCRdb's table, derived via immunoSEQ multiplex PCR, lists solely in-frame clones and lacks some. In the table there are approximately 5,400 clones, over 75% of which are singletons. Before sorting, lamina propria lymphocytes were separated from surgical specimens by density gradient. Material for sequencing was CD4+ T cells from ileum. The TCR sequence derives from an adult with Crohn's disease. Some clones in this sample may be carry-over from other donors' samples.

CDR3 nucleotides: TGTGCCAGTACCCGACAGGGGGCATCCTACAATGAGCAGTTCTTC. Translation: CASTRQGASYNEQFF. The chain recombines TRBV19 with TRBJ2-1, with 10 nucleotides matching TRBD1. CDR1 is LNHDA and CDR2 is SQIVND in the germline V gene (reference sequence). The CDR3 has 15 residues. Trimming at V came to 7 bases and at J to 1 base, leaving 4 bases not matched to a gene.